This T cell receptor (beta chain) was profiled in a study of identical twins. Study results and limitations: These conclusions were based on statistical analysis (cross-sectional, not following the same donors). Beta out-of-frame sequences showed weaker excess sharing between twins. In zero-insertion analyses, partial confounding could arise from invariant MAIT and iNKT cells.

One entry per CDR3 protein results from TCRdb running MiXCR on the 5' RACE reads. Of 310,000 or so distinct CDR3 sequences detected, about 8% appear once; the ten largest clones hold about 2.1%. This clonotype turned up a few times. The target antigen is unknown. These records were also assigned to another study, of yellow fever vaccine responses in identical twins. That publication notes: In identical twins, vaccine T cell responses appeared partly shared and partly individual.

Material for sequencing was memory (CD45RO+) T cells sorted from blood. This clonotype was sampled from a woman aged 18-30 years in good health.

This CDR3 is CASSPGAAYEQYV. In DNA, the CDR3 is TGTGCCAGCAGCCCCGGTGCAGCCTACGAGCAGTACGTC. This chain joins TRBV28 and TRBJ2-7; D gene unclear. From germline, CDR1 is MDHEN and CDR2 SYDVKM. This CDR3 is built from 13 residues. The ends were cut back, 6 bases at V and 2 bases at J, with 11 bases in the middle.